This T cell receptor (beta chain) was sequenced during a study of radiation and T cells in renal cell carcinoma. Whole-study findings and limits: No pretreatment tumor biopsies were available for baseline clonotypes.

The CDR3 loop spans 14 amino acids. Trimming left V 7 bases short and J 0 bases short, with 13 bases between. The germline V gene encodes CDR1 SGHNT and CDR2 YYREEE (reference sequence). The method was immunoSEQ multiplex PCR; TCRdb's version includes in-frame clones alone and lacks a portion of them. The data hold about 74,000 clones, with nearly 90% observed a single time. Of note for this clone: Its antigen remains unidentified.

Specified time point: blood 4 weeks post-SBRT, at nephrectomy. Regarding treatment: 15 Gy SBRT to primary tumor, nephrectomy 4 weeks later. Sequenced here: blood, sampled from a patient whose treatment included radiotherapy and nephrectomy. This chain joins TRBV5-4 and TRBJ1-1; maybe TRBD1 (5 bases). This clonotype was sampled from a woman aged 70 to 79 with renal cell carcinoma. The CDR3 nucleotides read TGTGCCAGCGGACAACGACTCCTGAACACTGAAGCTTTCTTT. Translated, it gives CASGQRLLNTEAFF.